The 30 T cell receptor beta chains below all came from one sample that was sequenced in a study of post-analysis software for immune sequencing data. Study-wide points: A handful of TRBV segments were significantly more frequent in patients than in controls. TRBV5-6, TRBV5-1 and TRBV20-1 were among these segments.

TCR beta libraries were prepared from cDNA with unique molecular identifiers. TCRdb processed the PCR reads anew with MiXCR; each CDR3 protein has one entry. The sample shows hundreds of thousands of distinct CDR3 sequences, roughly 29% of them seen only once. No antigen is known for these receptors. The sample consisted of blood. The receptors here all came from a girl aged 10 to 17 with multiple sclerosis.

Concerning this clonotype itself: The junction differs from germline at one of its ends, possibly a read error. V and J are TRBV6-5 and TRBJ1-2, with D possibly matching TRBD1 (5 bases). Germline loops: CDR1 MNHEY, CDR2 SVGAGI. This CDR3 is 12 amino acids long. CDR3 in amino acids: CASLQATGGHTF. DNA of the CDR3: TGTGCCAGCCTACAGGCCACGGGTGGCCACACCTTC.

This clonotype was observed a few times. The CDR3 DNA reads as TGTGCCATCAGAAGCGGGACTAGCGGGAGAGGGGCCACCTACGAGCAGTACTTC. It yields the protein CAIRSGTSGRGATYEQYF. The chain carries TRBV10-3 and TRBJ2-7, with 14 nucleotides matching TRBD2. CDR1 and CDR2 (germline): ENHRY, SYGVKD. The ends lost 6 bases at V and 2 bases at J; junction bases unmatched: 12. The CDR3 loop spans 18 amino acids.

The rearrangement links TRBV28 to TRBJ2-4; D is uncertain. The J call may be mistaken, given a closer DNA end match to TRBJ2-5. Germline values: CDR1 MDHEN, CDR2 SYDVKM. The CDR3 extends over 12 amino acids. The CDR3 nucleotides read TGTGCCAGCAGTTTTCTATTGGAGACCCAGTACTTC. This translates into CASSFLLETQYF.

Concerning this clonotype itself: Germline and junction disagree at one end, which may indicate a read error. V is TRBV28 and J is TRBJ2-1; TRBD1 agrees at 8 bases. The germline V gene has CDR1 MDHEN and CDR2 SYDVKM. The CDR3 totals 17 residues. CDR3 sequence: CASSLYDRGSSYNEQFF. The CDR3 bases are TGTGCCAGCAGCTTATATGACAGGGGAAGCTCCTACAATGAGCAGTTCTTC.

The chain joins TRBV5-1 to TRBJ2-7; the D call may be TRBD1 or TRBD2 (5 bases each). The V end was cut by 4 bases, the J end by 3 bases, with 23 bases between. CDR3 size: 17 residues. Germline V gene lookup returns CDR1 SGHRS and CDR2 YFSETQ. CDR3 in amino acids: CASSPGRWTIGGYEQYF. The CDR3 region has the DNA TGCGCCAGCAGCCCTGGAAGATGGACAATTGGGGGCTACGAGCAGTACTTC. The whole variable domain, remainder taken from reference TRBV5-1 and TRBJ2-7, is KAGVTQTPRYLIKTRGQQVTLSCSPISGHRSVSWYQQTPGQGLQFLFEYFSETQRNKGNFPGRFSGRQFSNSRSEMNVSTLELGDSALYLCASSPGRWTIGGYEQYFGPGTRLTVT.

The chain has TRBV5-5 and TRBJ2-5; D not certain. CDR3 size: 14 residues. Trimming took off 2 bases at V and 0 bases at J, with 8 bases between the two ends. The germline V gene has CDR1 SGHKS and CDR2 YYEKEE (reference sequence). The CDR3 spells CASSFVFHQETQYF. CDR3 DNA: TGTGCCAGCAGCTTTGTCTTCCACCAAGAGACCCAGTACTTC.

The chain links TRBV6-2 or TRBV6-3 to TRBJ2-7, with TRBD2 identical over 9 bases. CDR3 length equals 15 residues. CDR1 and CDR2 (germline): MNHEY, SVGEGT. V trimming: 6 bases; J trimming: 2 bases; junction bases outside the gene matches: 8. The CDR3, as DNA: TGTGCCAGCAGGGAACATAGCGGGGGCACCTACGAGCAGTACTTC. This translates into CASREHSGGTYEQYF.

This clonotype was counted a single time. The gene calls are TRBV27 and TRBJ2-5, with D possibly TRBD1 on 6 matching bases. V was pared by 6 bases and J by 7 bases, with 24 bases between. Per germline, CDR1 MNHEY and CDR2 SMNVEV (reference sequence). The length of the CDR3 is 16 residues. The CDR3 protein is CASSRRGRGVVGTQYF. The DNA of the CDR3 is TGTGCCAGCAGCCGTCGGGGCAGGGGCGTTGTGGGGACCCAGTACTTC.

The V gene is TRBV7-9, the J gene TRBJ2-5; D call uncertain. The J call may be in error: the DNA end matches TRBJ2-7 better. The CDR3 extends over 15 amino acids. Germline CDR1 and CDR2: SEHNR and FQNEAQ (reference sequence). The CDR3 sequence: CASRQGDFLTYEQYF. The CDR3 DNA reads TGTGCCAGCAGACAAGGTGACTTTCTAACCTACGAGCAGTACTTC.

The chain employs TRBV20-1 and TRBJ1-4; no clear D. Germline CDR1 and CDR2: DFQATT and SNEGSKA (reference sequence). Trimming took 6 bases from V and 0 from J, leaving 17 bases between them. The CDR3 is 16 residues long. The CDR3 DNA follows: TGCAGTGCCCCGGGCTGGACGGGATCAACTAATGAAAAACTGTTTTTT. It specifies CSAPGWTGSTNEKLFF.

This clonotype was counted between two and nine times. The V call is TRBV3-1, the J call TRBJ2-3; D possibly corresponds to TRBD1 (5 bases). V lost 3 bases, J lost 0 bases, and 13 bases lay in between. Germline V gives CDR1 LGHDT, CDR2 YNNKEL (reference sequence). This CDR3 comprises 16 residues. CDR3 nucleotides: TGTGCCAGCAGCCATTACAGGAGAGCTAGCACAGATACGCAGTATTTT. Its translation is CASSHYRRASTDTQYF.

Turning to this clonotype: Compared with germline, one end of the junction differs, possibly owing to a read error. This sequence joins TRBV12-3 or TRBV12-4 and TRBJ1-2; D gene unclear. The CDR3 sequence is 13 residues long. The CDR3 DNA is TGTGCCAGCAGTTCAACAGATAACTATGACTACACCTTC. Translation: CASSSTDNYDYTF.

J is TRBJ1-5 and V is TRBV7-9; perhaps TRBD1 as D (6 bases). The V and J ends lost 4 bases and 6 bases respectively, with 13 bases between them. The V gene's germline CDR1 is SEHNR and CDR2 FQNEAQ (reference sequence). The CDR3 consists of 14 residues. CDR3: CASSSTGFVQPQHF. In DNA form, the CDR3 reads TGTGCCAGCAGCTCCACAGGGTTTGTTCAGCCCCAGCATTTT.

This clonotype came up a few times. The chain joins TRBV6-5 to TRBJ1-5; D is perhaps TRBD1 (5 bases). CDR3 size: 16 residues. Trimming pared 0 bases from V and 6 bases from J, leaving 15 bases between. Germline V gene lookup returns CDR1 MNHEY and CDR2 SVGAGI. The CDR3, as DNA: TGTGCCAGCAGTTACTCCGATCCTTGGGGGGGTCAGCCCCAGCATTTT. Its protein product is CASSYSDPWGGQPQHF.

CDR3: CASRLGLYNEQFF. CDR3 in DNA: TGTGCCAGCAGACTGGGACTCTACAATGAGCAGTTCTTC. V gene TRBV14 combines with J gene TRBJ2-1; D is perhaps TRBD2 (6 bases). The CDR3 runs 13 residues. Trimming left V 6 bases short and J 3 bases short, with 9 bases between. The germline V gene has CDR1 SGHDN and CDR2 FVKESK.

The chain recombines TRBV28 with TRBJ2-1, with 7 bases lining up with TRBD2. J lost 6 bases, V lost 4 bases, and 9 bases had no gene match. From germline, CDR1 is MDHEN and CDR2 SYDVKM. The CDR3 runs 15 residues. The CDR3 is CASSSSGTYPNEQFF. CDR3 bases: TGTGCCAGCAGTTCCAGCGGGACCTATCCCAATGAGCAGTTCTTC.

CDR3 protein: CASSYLTGTGHYNEQFF. The CDR3 coding sequence is TGTGCCAGCAGTTACTTGACGGGGACAGGCCATTACAATGAGCAGTTCTTC. V usage is TRBV6-5 and J usage is TRBJ2-1; 8 positions agree with TRBD1. CDR3 length: 17 residues. From germline, CDR1 is MNHEY and CDR2 SVGAGI. V lost 1 base and J lost 4; bases outside the gene matches: 9.

CDR3 bases: TGTGCCAGCAGCCTGGACAGTTCCTCCTATGGCTACACCTTC. It yields the protein CASSLDSSSYGYTF. This chain links TRBV7-9 with TRBJ1-2; tentatively, D is TRBD1 (6 bases). Germline CDR1 is SEHNR and CDR2 is FQNEAQ (reference sequence). CDR3 length: 14 residues. Trimming took off 5 bases at V and 4 bases at J, with 14 bases between the two ends.

This clonotype was detected a few times. CDR3 nucleotide sequence: TGCGCCAGCAGCTTGGCCTACAGAAAAACTAACTATGGCTACACCTTC. It encodes CASSLAYRKTNYGYTF. This chain links TRBV5-1 with TRBJ1-2; D call uncertain. Trimming removed 0 bases at V and 0 bases at J, with 12 bases between. Per the germline V gene, CDR1 is SGHRS and CDR2 is YFSETQ. The CDR3 is 16 amino acids.

CDR3 in DNA: TGTGCCAGCAGCGGGACAGGGGGTGGGGAGACCCAGTACTTC. Residues: CASSGTGGGETQYF. The chain combines TRBV9 with TRBJ2-4, with 10 bases matching TRBD1. The J call may not be correct, given that the DNA end is closer to TRBJ2-5. This CDR3 has 14 residues. Germline V gives CDR1 SGDLS, CDR2 YYNGEE.

The chain carries TRBV4-2 and TRBJ2-6; D might be TRBD1 (6 bases). This CDR3 contains 16 residues. CDR1 LGHNA and CDR2 YNFKEQ come from the germline V gene. V was cut by 4 bases and J by 1 base, with 11 bases left in between. CDR3 DNA sequence: TGTGCCAGCAGCCCGGACAGCTTATCTGGGGCCAACGTCCTGACTTTC. The encoded protein is CASSPDSLSGANVLTF.

There are a few counts of this clonotype. The rearrangement links TRBV20-1 to TRBJ2-5; D tentatively fits TRBD1 or TRBD2 (6 bases each). With 2 bases removed from V and 4 bases from J, the gap between germline ends came to 14 bases. The CDR3 runs to 14 residues. Germline V gives CDR1 DFQATT, CDR2 SNEGSKA (reference sequence). CDR3 DNA: TGCAGTGCTAGACCGAGGGGGGATAGAGAGACCCAGTACTTC. It yields the protein CSARPRGDRETQYF.

The chain couples TRBV18 to TRBJ1-1; 9 nucleotides match TRBD1. The CDR3 totals 15 residues. Germline values: CDR1 KGHSH, CDR2 LQKENI. Trimming at V came to 2 bases and at J to 7 bases, leaving 8 bases not matched to a gene. CDR3 DNA: TGTGCCAGCTCACCATTGGCCGGGACAGGGCGTGAAGCTTTCTTT. The encoded protein is CASSPLAGTGREAFF.

This clonotype was seen only a few times. J is TRBJ1-2 and V is TRBV7-2; possible D gene TRBD1, 5 bases. There are 11 residues in the CDR3. The germline V and J ends were trimmed by 10 bases and 6 bases, with 12 bases remaining between them. The germline V gene encodes CDR1 SGHTA and CDR2 FQGNSA. The CDR3 here is CATRGKNGYTF. CDR3 nucleotide sequence: TGTGCCACGAGGGGCAAAAATGGCTACACCTTC.

The V call is TRBV18, the J call TRBJ1-5; maybe TRBD1 (6 bases). The CDR3 is 16 amino acids. The germline V gene has CDR1 KGHSH and CDR2 LQKENI. Deletions cut 1 base from V and 3 bases from J, with 13 bases between. CDR3: CASSPLGRGNNQPQHF. The CDR3 nucleotides are TGTGCCAGCTCACCACTCGGCAGGGGCAACAATCAGCCCCAGCATTTT.

The rearrangement uses TRBV6-1 and TRBJ2-7, with no clear D. The J call may be wrong; the DNA end is better matched by TRBJ2-5. Per the germline V gene, CDR1 is MNHNS and CDR2 is SASEGT. CDR3 size: 14 residues. CDR3 amino acids: CASSEVAAYETQYF. The CDR3 coding sequence is TGTGCCAGCAGTGAAGTTGCCGCTTACGAGACCCAGTACTTC.

The chain recombines TRBV20-1 with TRBJ1-5; D is unclear. Looked up from germline, CDR1 is DFQATT and CDR2 is SNEGSKA (reference sequence). The V gene lost 2 bases and the J gene lost 3 bases, with 14 bases spanning the gap. The CDR3 has 15 residues. The CDR3 here is CSARPWEGPNQPQHF. The CDR3 region has the DNA TGCAGTGCTAGACCGTGGGAGGGCCCCAATCAGCCCCAGCATTTT.

On this clonotype itself: Possible read error: a much larger clone is one base away. CDR3 DNA: TGTGCCAGCAGCGCGGACAGGAGAAACTATGGCTACACCTTC. Its protein is CASSADRRNYGYTF. The chain carries TRBV14 and TRBJ1-2; 7 positions match TRBD1. Germline values: CDR1 SGHDN, CDR2 FVKESK. Trimming cost V 5 bases and J 2 bases; bases outside gene matches: 5. CDR3 length: 14 amino acids.

This rearrangement joins TRBV24-1 to TRBJ2-1; 8 bases line up with TRBD2. Germline lookup yields CDR1 KGHDR and CDR2 SFDVKD. V gave up 4 bases and J gave up 1 base; unmatched junction bases: 5. This CDR3 has 16 amino acids. The CDR3 is CATSDSSGGSYNEQFF. The DNA for the CDR3 is TGTGCCACCAGTGACTCGAGCGGGGGTTCCTACAATGAGCAGTTCTTC.

J is TRBJ1-1 and V is TRBV6-2 or TRBV6-3; no clear D gene. The CDR3 is made up of 15 amino acids. CDR1 is MNHEY and CDR2 is SVGEGT in the germline V gene. V was shortened by 6 bases and J by 1 base, with 15 bases between the two germline ends. This CDR3 reads CASSPAGSPNTEAFF. CDR3 nucleotide sequence: TGTGCCAGCAGCCCGGCGGGGTCTCCGAACACTGAAGCTTTCTTT.